Shown below are 23 T cell receptor beta chains from a single sample sequenced in a study of blood T cell repertoires in COVID-19. Only in-frame clones appear in the TCRdb table, and some are missing; sequencing was by immunoSEQ multiplex PCR. This sample has 220,000 or so clones, with less than 90% found just once. Sequenced: PBMCs or T cells enriched from blood (not recorded which). The source is a woman between 40 and 50 years old who had recovered from COVID-19.

The gene calls are TRBV10-3 and TRBJ2-7; TRBD1 matches at 8 bases. The trim removed 3 bases at V and 0 bases at J, leaving 16 bases unmatched. The CDR3 sequence is 19 residues long. CDR1 ENHRY and CDR2 SYGVKD come from the germline V gene. The chain's CDR3 is CAISDYQWKGTGFSYEQYV. The CDR3 nucleotides read TGTGCCATCAGTGATTACCAATGGAAGGGGACAGGATTCTCCTACGAGCAGTACGTC.

This clone was observed a single time. This sequence joins TRBV7-2 and TRBJ2-1; TRBD1 might be the D (5 bases). CDR3 length: 11 amino acids. The V gene's germline CDR1 is SGHTA and CDR2 FQGNSA. V was shortened by 2 bases and J by 9 bases, with 5 bases between the two germline ends. The CDR3 loop is CASSLRGEQFF. In DNA form, the CDR3 reads TGTGCCAGCAGCTTAAGGGGTGAGCAGTTCTTC.

There are a few counts of this clone. V is TRBV27 and J is TRBJ1-2; maybe TRBD1 (6 bases). Germline V gives CDR1 MNHEY, CDR2 SMNVEV (reference sequence). Deletions cut 0 bases from V and 6 bases from J, with 14 bases between. This CDR3 is built from 15 residues. CDR3 in amino acids: CASSLSHRDSNGYTF. The CDR3 DNA sequence: TGTGCCAGCAGTTTATCACACAGGGATTCTAATGGCTACACCTTC.

This chain joins TRBV4-2 and TRBJ2-1, with 10 positions matching TRBD1. Germline V gene sequence: CDR1 LGHNA, CDR2 YNFKEQ. Trimming took 3 bases from V and 5 from J; bases not matched to a gene: 16. The length of the CDR3 is 19 residues. The CDR3 loop is CASSQAGTGVMAGDNEQFF. The CDR3 nucleotides are TGTGCCAGCAGCCAGGCCGGGACAGGGGTGATGGCGGGCGACAATGAGCAGTTCTTC.

The J gene is TRBJ2-1, the V gene TRBV5-4, with 8 bases matching TRBD2. Germline trimming cut 2 bases from V and 2 bases from J; bases unmatched to any gene: 3. In germline, CDR1 is SGHNT, CDR2 YYREEE (reference sequence). This CDR3 contains 15 residues. CDR3 in DNA: TGTGCCAGCAGCTTATTGCGGGGGGCCTACAATGAGCAGTTCTTC. This gives the protein CASSLLRGAYNEQFF. Full variable domain (outside the CDR3, taken from reference TRBV5-4 and TRBJ2-1): ETGVTQSPTHLIKTRGQQVTLRCSSQSGHNTVSWYQQALGQGPQFIFQYYREEENGRGNFPPRFSGLQFPNYSSELNVNALELDDSALYLCASSLLRGAYNEQFFGPGTRLTVL.

This clone came up a few times. This chain links TRBV7-2 with TRBJ1-5, with a tentative D call TRBD1 (6 bases). Germline CDR1 and CDR2: SGHTA and FQGNSA. Trimming removed 1 base from V and 0 bases from J, with 7 bases in between. The CDR3 has 15 residues. The CDR3 region is CASSLEGHSNQPQHF. The CDR3 nucleotides are TGTGCCAGCAGCTTAGAGGGACATAGCAATCAGCCCCAGCATTTT.

The chain joins TRBV18 to TRBJ2-7; 7 bases are shared with TRBD2. Per the germline V gene, CDR1 is KGHSH and CDR2 is LQKENI. With 6 bases clipped from V and 5 bases from J, the junction kept 13 bases outside the gene matches. The CDR3 is 15 amino acids. CDR3 region: CASSFIREESDEQYF. The CDR3 DNA reads TGTGCCAGCTCTTTTATTCGGGAGGAGAGCGACGAGCAGTACTTC.

The chain is built from TRBV9 and TRBJ1-3, with 7 bases lining up with TRBD1. The V and J ends lost 0 bases and 6 bases, in that order; junction bases with no gene match: 18. The germline V gene has CDR1 SGDLS and CDR2 YYNGEE. This CDR3 has 19 residues. Here the CDR3 reads CASSVEGGWTTGRENTIYF. For the CDR3, the DNA is TGTGCCAGCAGCGTAGAGGGGGGTTGGACGACAGGGCGCGAAAACACCATATATTTT. Based on the CDR3 plus reference TRBV9 and TRBJ1-3, the full variable domain is DSGVTQTPKHLITATGQRVTLRCSPRSGDLSVYWYQQSLDQGLQFLIQYYNGEERAKGNILERFSAQQFPDLHSELNLSSLELGDSALYFCASSVEGGWTTGRENTIYFGEGSWLTVV.

The rearrangement joins TRBV4-1 to TRBJ2-3, with 8 nucleotides matching TRBD2. Germline V gene data show CDR1 as MGHRA and CDR2 as YSYEKL. V lost 2 bases, J lost 4 bases, and 8 bases stayed unmatched. This CDR3 spans 16 amino acids. CDR3 bases: TGCGCCAGCAGCCAAAATAGCGGGACACTTTCAGATACGCAGTATTTT. Translated, it gives CASSQNSGTLSDTQYF.

The chain combines TRBV28 with TRBJ1-2; TRBD1 matches 7 bases. Trimming removed 4 bases from V and 3 bases from J; junction bases left unmatched: 5. The CDR3 consists of 14 residues. Germline CDR1 reads MDHEN; CDR2 reads SYDVKM. CDR3 coding DNA: TGTGCCAGCAGTTCCCGGGACAGTGACTATGGCTACACCTTC. This sequence encodes CASSSRDSDYGYTF.

V gene TRBV28 combines with J gene TRBJ2-7, with D perhaps TRBD2 (6 bases). V lost 6 bases and J 7 bases, leaving 22 bases between the germline ends. The length of the CDR3 is 15 residues. CDR1 and CDR2 (germline): MDHEN, SYDVKM. As DNA, the CDR3 is TGTGCCAGCAGATCGGCGGGACGACCCCTGGTAGAGCAGTACTTC. Its translation: CASRSAGRPLVEQYF.

This sequence joins TRBV19 and TRBJ2-1, with 8 bases aligning to TRBD2. Trimming removed 1 base from V and 3 bases from J; junction bases left unmatched: 8. Germline CDR1 reads LNHDA; CDR2 reads SQIVND (reference sequence). The length of the CDR3 is 17 residues. CDR3 sequence reads: CASSIGLKRGIYNEQFF. CDR3 DNA sequence: TGTGCCAGTAGTATAGGGTTGAAGCGGGGGATCTACAATGAGCAGTTCTTC.

The genes are TRBV6-1 and TRBJ2-3; 7 positions match TRBD1. This CDR3 region has 15 residues. In germline, CDR1 is MNHNS, CDR2 SASEGT. Unmatched junction bases numbered 8, after V lost 3 bases and J lost 5 bases. DNA of the CDR3: TGTGCCAGCAGTGACGTTTGGACAGGAGGAGATACGCAGTATTTT. Translated, it gives CASSDVWTGGDTQYF.

This rearrangement joins TRBV18 to TRBJ1-1, with D tentatively TRBD1 (5 bases). This CDR3 region has 16 residues. With 2 bases removed from V and 4 bases from J, the gap between germline ends came to 17 bases. Germline CDR1 and CDR2: KGHSH and LQKENI. The CDR3 nucleotides read TGTGCCAGCTCACCATTCCCCCAAATCAGGGTCACTGAAGCTTTCTTT. Translating it yields CASSPFPQIRVTEAFF.

The chain employs TRBV28 and TRBJ1-6; 7 bases align to TRBD1. The CDR3 has 13 amino acids. Germline CDR1 reads MDHEN; CDR2 reads SYDVKM. With 7 bases clipped from V and 7 bases from J, the junction kept 4 bases outside the gene matches. The CDR3 nucleotides are TGTGCCAGCACGACAGGGTTGAATTCACCCCTCCACTTT. Residues: CASTTGLNSPLHF.

The V gene is TRBV5-6, the J gene TRBJ2-3, with TRBD2 identical over 9 bases. The CDR3 runs 14 residues. V shed 2 bases and J 5 bases; nucleotides not matched to a gene: 3. Germline CDR1 is SGHDT and CDR2 is YYEEEE. The CDR3: CASSLAGGGDTQYF. The CDR3 region has the DNA TGTGCCAGCAGCTTAGCGGGAGGTGGAGATACGCAGTATTTT.

This clone was counted a few times. V is TRBV7-2 and J is TRBJ1-2; 7 nucleotides line up with TRBD1. The trim removed 4 bases at V and 5 bases at J, leaving 13 bases unmatched. In germline, CDR1 is SGHTA, CDR2 FQGNSA. The CDR3 extends over 16 amino acids. In nucleotides, the CDR3 is TGTGCCAGCAGCTCTACTCCCGGGACAGCCATATATGGCTACACCTTC. Its protein is CASSSTPGTAIYGYTF.

This CDR3 is CASSRLLAGVTGETQYF. CDR3 sequence (DNA): TGTGCCAGCAGTCGGTTGCTAGCGGGAGTAACGGGAGAGACCCAGTACTTC. The chain uses TRBV27 and TRBJ2-5; 10 bases fit TRBD2. J gave up 4 bases and V 5 bases, and 13 bases lay outside the gene matches. Germline-derived CDR1 and CDR2 are MNHEY and SMNVEV (reference sequence). The CDR3 has 17 amino acids.

Only one count was recorded for this clone. The CDR3 region has the DNA TGTGCCAGCAGCGCAGCGGAGACTAGCGGGAGGGTCGGGGAGCTGTTTTTT. Its protein is CASSAAETSGRVGELFF. The chain is built from TRBV9 and TRBJ2-2, with 14 bases aligning to TRBD2. V dropped 3 bases and J dropped 7; count of bases not matched to a gene: 8. Germline V gene lookup returns CDR1 SGDLS and CDR2 YYNGEE. There are 17 residues in the CDR3.

The chain uses TRBV21-1 and TRBJ1-4. TRBV21-1 is a pseudogene. The CDR3 spans 13 residues. The CDR3 sequence: CASSPLGGEKLFF. CDR3 bases: TGTGCCAGCAGCCCCCTCGGGGGGGAAAAACTGTTTTTT.

The chain couples TRBV29-1 to TRBJ1-2, with 9 bases aligning to TRBD1. V shed 7 bases and J 1 base; nucleotides not matched to a gene: 13. The CDR3 has 16 amino acids. Germline values: CDR1 SQVTM, CDR2 ANQGSEA. Here the CDR3 DNA reads TGCAGCGCCCTGGGGGACAGGGATCTCCTTAACTATGGCTACACCTTC. Its protein is CSALGDRDLLNYGYTF.

The J gene is TRBJ2-7, the V gene TRBV2; possible D gene TRBD1, 6 bases. The CDR3 contains 15 residues. Trimming removed 5 bases at V and 1 base at J, with 15 bases between. Germline V gene lookup returns CDR1 SNHLY and CDR2 FYNNEI. CDR3 nucleotide sequence: TGTGCCAGCAGTACCTTCCGGGACATTTCCTACGAGCAGTACTTC. It codes for CASSTFRDISYEQYF.

V and J are TRBV19 and TRBJ2-1, with a weak D call TRBD2 (6 bases). The length of the CDR3 is 11 residues. The V gene lost 8 bases and the J gene lost 6 bases, with 8 bases spanning the gap. CDR1 is LNHDA, CDR2 SQIVND, per germline (reference sequence). The CDR3 sequence is CASRGSNEQFF. The DNA of the CDR3 is TGTGCCAGTCGGGGGAGCAATGAGCAGTTCTTC.